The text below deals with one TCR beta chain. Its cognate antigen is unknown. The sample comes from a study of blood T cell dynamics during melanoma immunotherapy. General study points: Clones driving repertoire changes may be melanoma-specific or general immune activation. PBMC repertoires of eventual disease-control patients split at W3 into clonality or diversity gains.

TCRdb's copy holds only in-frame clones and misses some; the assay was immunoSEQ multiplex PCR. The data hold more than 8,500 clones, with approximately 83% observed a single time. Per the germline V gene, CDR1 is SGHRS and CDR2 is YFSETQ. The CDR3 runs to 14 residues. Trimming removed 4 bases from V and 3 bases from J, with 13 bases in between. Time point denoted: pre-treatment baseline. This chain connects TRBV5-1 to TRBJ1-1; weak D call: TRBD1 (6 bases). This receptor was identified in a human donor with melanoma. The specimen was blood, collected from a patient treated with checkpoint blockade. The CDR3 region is CASSPMGGHTEAFF. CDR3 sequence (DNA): TGCGCCAGCAGCCCCATGGGGGGGCACACTGAAGCTTTCTTT.